The next 10 T cell receptor beta chains were all read from a single sample in a study of PD-1 blockade in classical Hodgkin lymphoma (dated by TCRdb to the early 2020s). The method behind the library was the immunoSEQ multiplex PCR assay. TCRdb provides this immuneACCESS table in a form limited to in-frame rearrangements. Some clones are lacking; in checked studies, under half of them reflect an unresolved V gene, and why the rest are absent is not known. This sample has around 27,000 clones in its table, and 91% of those were observed once. The biggest ten clones account for approximately 3.6% of the sample. What this sample's time point label stands for: newly diagnosed, previously untreated cHL patient sample. What was sequenced was peripheral blood mononuclear cells (PBMCs). The receptors were gathered from a human donor with classical Hodgkin lymphoma.

V and J are TRBV9 and TRBJ1-5, with a weak D call TRBD1 (5 bases). Trimming left V 4 bases short and J 1 base short, with 15 bases between. Per the germline V gene, CDR1 is SGDLS and CDR2 is YYNGEE. There are 16 residues in the CDR3. Here the CDR3 reads CASSPGGRQSNQPQHF. CDR3 in DNA: TGTGCCAGCAGCCCCGGGGGTAGACAGAGCAATCAGCCCCAGCATTTT.

The rearrangement links TRBV5-6 to TRBJ2-1; D may correspond to TRBD1 or TRBD2 (5 bases each). The germline V and J ends were trimmed by 0 bases and 9 bases, with 10 bases remaining between them. Germline V gives CDR1 SGHDT, CDR2 YYEEEE. CDR3 size: 13 residues. This chain's CDR3 is CASSLVGAGEQFF. The CDR3 nucleotides read TGTGCCAGCAGCTTGGTAGGGGCGGGTGAGCAGTTCTTC.

This chain links TRBV27 with TRBJ2-5; D perhaps matches TRBD1 (6 bases). The CDR3 sequence is 13 residues long. Trimming took 6 bases from V and 2 from J, leaving 10 bases between them. CDR1 and CDR2 (germline): MNHEY, SMNVEV (reference sequence). CDR3 bases: TGTGCCAGCAGCGAAGACAGGCAAGAGACCCAGTACTTC. It encodes CASSEDRQETQYF.

This clone came up a few times. The V gene is TRBV6-1, the J gene TRBJ1-5; D is ambiguous. This CDR3 is 16 amino acids long. Per the germline V gene, CDR1 is MNHNS and CDR2 is SASEGT. With 4 bases removed from V and 0 bases from J, the gap between germline ends came to 13 bases. The CDR3 coding sequence is TGTGCCAGCAGTGGGGGAACGGCGTATAGCAATCAGCCCCAGCATTTT. It encodes CASSGGTAYSNQPQHF.

The V call is TRBV7-2, the J call TRBJ2-7; 10 bases fit TRBD2. The V gene end was trimmed by 1 base and the J gene end by 4 bases; junction bases not matched to a gene: 10. Germline V gene data show CDR1 as SGHTA and CDR2 as FQGNSA. CDR3 size: 17 residues. CDR3 amino acids: CASSLVGSLAGAYEQYF. In nucleotides, the CDR3 is TGTGCCAGCAGCTTAGTGGGGAGTCTAGCGGGAGCGTACGAGCAGTACTTC. Based on the CDR3 plus reference TRBV7-2 and TRBJ2-7, the full variable domain is GAGVSQSPSNKVTEKGKDVELRCDPISGHTALYWYRQSLGQGLEFLIYFQGNSAPDKSGLPSDRFSAERTGGSVSTLTIQRTQQEDSAVYLCASSLVGSLAGAYEQYFGPGTRLTVT.

The rearrangement links TRBV29-1 to TRBJ2-5; D remains ambiguous. Germline assignment: CDR1 SQVTM and CDR2 ANQGSEA. The CDR3 is 12 amino acids. V was shortened by 0 bases and J by 12 bases, with 14 bases between the two germline ends. CDR3 sequence (DNA): TGCAGCGTTGAAGATAGTAACCTGGGGAAGTACTTC. It is translated as CSVEDSNLGKYF. Supplemented by reference TRBV29-1 and TRBJ2-5, the full variable domain reads SAVISQKPSRDICQRGTSLTIQCQVDSQVTMMFWYRQQPGQSLTLIATANQGSEATYESGFVIDKFPISRPNLTFSTLTVSNMSPEDSSIYLCSVEDSNLGKYFGPGTRLLVL.

The rearrangement joins TRBV7-9 to TRBJ1-1; D is unclear. Trimming removed 0 bases from V and 2 bases from J, with 4 bases in between. This CDR3 has 13 residues. Germline V gene sequence: CDR1 SEHNR, CDR2 FQNEAQ (reference sequence). The CDR3 region is CASSLAPNTEAFF. The CDR3 DNA follows: TGTGCCAGCAGCTTAGCCCCAAACACTGAAGCTTTCTTT.

J is TRBJ1-1 and V is TRBV6-5; D unclear. V lost 5 bases and J 5 bases, leaving 9 bases between the germline ends. CDR3 length equals 12 residues. Germline V gene lookup returns CDR1 MNHEY and CDR2 SVGAGI. DNA for the CDR3: TGTGCCAGCAGTCCTCCGGGGACTGAAGCTTTCTTT. Translation gives CASSPPGTEAFF.

This chain links TRBV7-2 with TRBJ1-5, with D possibly being TRBD1 (6 bases). Per germline, CDR1 SGHTA and CDR2 FQGNSA. The germline V and J ends were trimmed by 2 bases and 9 bases, with 20 bases remaining between them. The CDR3 has 16 amino acids. The CDR3 region is CASSLFTGSDLGPQHF. For the CDR3, the DNA is TGTGCCAGCAGCTTATTCACAGGGTCGGACCTAGGGCCCCAGCATTTT. The full variable domain, its missing parts supplied by reference TRBV7-2 and TRBJ1-5, is GAGVSQSPSNKVTEKGKDVELRCDPISGHTALYWYRQSLGQGLEFLIYFQGNSAPDKSGLPSDRFSAERTGGSVSTLTIQRTQQEDSAVYLCASSLFTGSDLGPQHFGDGTRLSIL.

Here the CDR3 DNA reads TGTGCCAGCAGTCGTGGGACTGGGGATCAGCCCCAGCATTTT. Encoded protein: CASSRGTGDQPQHF. J is TRBJ1-5 and V is TRBV5-8, with TRBD1 as a possible D gene (5 bases). Germline loops: CDR1 SGHTS, CDR2 YDEGEE. The CDR3 covers 14 residues. Trimming cost V 5 bases and J 5 bases, with 14 bases left between them.